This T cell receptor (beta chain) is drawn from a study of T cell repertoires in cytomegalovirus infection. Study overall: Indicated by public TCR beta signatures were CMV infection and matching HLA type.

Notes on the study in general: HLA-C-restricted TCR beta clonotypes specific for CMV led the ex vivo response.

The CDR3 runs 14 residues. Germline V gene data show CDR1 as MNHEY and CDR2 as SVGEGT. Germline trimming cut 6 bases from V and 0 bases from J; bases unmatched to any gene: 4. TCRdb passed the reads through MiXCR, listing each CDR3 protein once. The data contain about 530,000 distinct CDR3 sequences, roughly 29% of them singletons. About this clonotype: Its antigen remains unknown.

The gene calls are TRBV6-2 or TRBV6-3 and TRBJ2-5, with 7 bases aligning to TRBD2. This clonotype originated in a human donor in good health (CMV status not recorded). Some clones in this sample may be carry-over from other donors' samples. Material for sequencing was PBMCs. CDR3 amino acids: CASRPGTNQETQYF. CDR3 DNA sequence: TGTGCCAGCAGACCCGGGACTAACCAAGAGACCCAGTACTTC.